One and the same sample provided the 27 T cell receptor beta chains below, sequenced in a study of quantifying T cell responses using KT2 cells. Background on the study: TCR alpha and beta constant-region primers primed reverse transcription of RNA.

Each cDNA got a UMI-containing oligo ligated at its 3' end. An equimolar mix of RC1.1 and RC1.2 primed the beta chain across TRBC1 and TRBC2. TCRdb re-derived calls from the UMI-ligation and nested PCR reads in MiXCR, one entry per CDR3 protein. The sample shows about 33,000 distinct CDR3 sequences, around a tenth of them seen only once. The sample was PBMCs spiked with cells of the T cell clone KT2. These receptors all stem from a human donor.

The V call is TRBV15, the J call TRBJ2-3, with unresolved D. V lost 0 bases and J lost 5, with 6 bases in between. The CDR3 is 13 amino acids. CDR1 and CDR2 (germline): LNHNV, YYDKDF (reference sequence). Written as DNA, the CDR3 is TGTGCCACCAGCAGAGATATGGGAGATACGCAGTATTTT. Amino acids: CATSRDMGDTQYF. Looking up the rest from reference TRBV15 and TRBJ2-3 gives the full variable domain: DAMVIQNPRYQVTQFGKPVTLSCSQTLNHNVMYWYQQKSSQAPKLLFHYYDKDFNNEADTPDNFQSRRPNTSFCFLDIRSPGLGDTAMYLCATSRDMGDTQYFGPGTRLTVL.

This clonotype was seen at least ten times. The chain couples TRBV18 to TRBJ2-3, with 11 bases identical to TRBD2. Trimming cost V 3 bases and J 5 bases; bases outside gene matches: 4. Germline values: CDR1 KGHSH, CDR2 LQKENI. This CDR3 comprises 15 residues. The CDR3 coding sequence is TGTGCCAGCTCACCGATAGCGGGAGGGGAAGATACGCAGTATTTT. It specifies CASSPIAGGEDTQYF.

This clonotype was seen at least ten times. The rearrangement joins TRBV24-1 to TRBJ1-2; 8 positions match TRBD1. V lost 5 bases, J lost 0 bases, and 4 bases stayed unmatched. The CDR3 covers 15 residues. Looked up from germline, CDR1 is KGHDR and CDR2 is SFDVKD. In DNA, the CDR3 is TGTGCCACCAGTGGCGGACAGGGAACTAACTATGGCTACACCTTC. Amino acids: CATSGGQGTNYGYTF.

The chain uses TRBV10-2 and TRBJ1-5; weak D call: TRBD1 (6 bases). V lost 6 bases to trimming and J lost 0 bases, with 18 bases between them. The CDR3 contains 17 residues. Germline CDR1 and CDR2: WSHSY and SAAADI. CDR3 in amino acids: CASSSNGARGSNQPQHF. The CDR3, as DNA: TGCGCCAGCAGCTCGAATGGGGCCAGGGGTAGCAATCAGCCCCAGCATTTT.

J is TRBJ2-7 and V is TRBV15; the match to TRBD2 covers 9 bases. J gave up 3 bases and V 1 base, and 7 bases lay outside the gene matches. In germline, CDR1 is LNHNV, CDR2 YYDKDF (reference sequence). The CDR3 length is 16 residues. This CDR3 reads CATSRVVSGGHYEQYF. In nucleotides, the CDR3 is TGTGCCACCAGCAGAGTCGTAAGCGGGGGGCACTACGAGCAGTACTTC.

This clonotype appeared many times. The chain is built from TRBV12-3 or TRBV12-4 and TRBJ2-7, with 12 nucleotides matching TRBD2. Trimming took 0 bases from V and 4 from J; bases not matched to a gene: 4. The CDR3 has 16 amino acids. CDR3 loop: CASSLALAGGTYEQYF. In nucleotides, the CDR3 is TGTGCCAGCAGTTTAGCACTAGCGGGAGGAACTTACGAGCAGTACTTC.

The rearrangement uses TRBV6-5 and TRBJ2-5, with TRBD2 matching over 13 bases. This CDR3 region has 16 residues. Germline trimming cut 5 bases from V and 4 bases from J; bases unmatched to any gene: 7. Germline V gives CDR1 MNHEY, CDR2 SVGAGI. CDR3 nucleotide sequence: TGTGCCAGCAGTGCCACTAGCGGGGGGGGGGCAGAGACCCAGTACTTC. It yields the protein CASSATSGGGAETQYF.

This clonotype was seen a handful of times. CDR3 DNA: TGTGCCAGCAGCCCTCGTTCAGGGTACACCGGGGAGCTGTTTTTT. Translating it yields CASSPRSGYTGELFF. V and J are TRBV11-2 and TRBJ2-2, with a weak D call TRBD1 (5 bases). The CDR3 contains 15 residues. Germline-derived CDR1 and CDR2 are SGHAT and FQNNGV. V was pared by 5 bases and J by 3 bases, with 13 bases between.

This clonotype has more than one count but fewer than ten. The chain has TRBV2 and TRBJ2-3; D is perhaps TRBD2 (6 bases). The CDR3 contains 14 residues. Germline CDR1 is SNHLY and CDR2 is FYNNEI. V lost 6 bases to trimming and J lost 3 bases, with 13 bases between them. DNA of the CDR3: TGTGCCAGCAGGCCATTGAGCGGGACAGATACGCAGTATTTT. It yields the protein CASRPLSGTDTQYF.

The genes are TRBV7-9 and TRBJ2-1; 10 nucleotides match TRBD2. The ends lost 1 base at V and 7 bases at J; junction bases unmatched: 16. Germline assignment: CDR1 SEHNR and CDR2 FQNEAQ (reference sequence). The CDR3 totals 19 residues. The CDR3, as DNA: TGTGCCAGCAGCTTAGGGCAGACCAAGGGACCTAGCGGGAGAAATGAGCAGTTCTTC. This encodes CASSLGQTKGPSGRNEQFF.

This clonotype was seen at least ten times. The chain is built from TRBV7-6 and TRBJ2-3; D uncertain. Per the germline V gene, CDR1 is SGHVS and CDR2 is FNYEAQ. V lost 4 bases to trimming and J lost 2 bases, with 1 base between them. This CDR3 contains 11 residues. The CDR3 loop is CASSSTDTQYF. In DNA, the CDR3 is TGTGCCAGCAGCTCCACAGATACGCAGTATTTT.

Ten or more counts support this clonotype. V is TRBV5-1 and J is TRBJ2-5; no clear D gene. CDR3 size: 14 residues. Germline assignment: CDR1 SGHRS and CDR2 YFSETQ. The V end was cut by 2 bases, the J end by 2 bases, with 10 bases between. The CDR3 here is CASSFDGIQETQYF. The CDR3 region has the DNA TGCGCCAGCAGCTTTGACGGAATTCAAGAGACCCAGTACTTC.

This chain links TRBV5-1 with TRBJ1-4, with D unresolved. This CDR3 has 15 amino acids. The germline V gene encodes CDR1 SGHRS and CDR2 YFSETQ. The V gene lost 4 bases and the J gene lost 6 bases, with 16 bases spanning the gap. This chain's CDR3 is CASSREWTSHEKLFF. The CDR3 DNA follows: TGCGCCAGCAGCCGGGAGTGGACTTCGCATGAAAAACTGTTTTTT.

The chain couples TRBV20-1 to TRBJ2-1; D gene unclear. Trimming shortened V by 1 base and J by 10 bases, and 8 bases separated the two germline ends. Germline CDR1 and CDR2: DFQATT and SNEGSKA (reference sequence). This CDR3 comprises 11 residues. The CDR3, as DNA: TGCAGTGCTAGAGGTGCGGCCGAGCAGTTCTTC. Translated: CSARGAAEQFF.

This clonotype showed up just a few times. V gene TRBV9 combines with J gene TRBJ2-5, with 10 bases that match TRBD2. V trimming: 4 bases; J trimming: 5 bases; junction bases outside the gene matches: 8. The CDR3 runs 15 residues. CDR1 and CDR2 (germline): SGDLS, YYNGEE. For the CDR3, the DNA is TGTGCCAGCAGCACTAGCGGGATGTTCGGGGAGACCCAGTACTTC. Protein sequence: CASSTSGMFGETQYF. The full variable domain, with the rest looked up from reference TRBV9 and TRBJ2-5, is DSGVTQTPKHLITATGQRVTLRCSPRSGDLSVYWYQQSLDQGLQFLIQYYNGEERAKGNILERFSAQQFPDLHSELNLSSLELGDSALYFCASSTSGMFGETQYFGPGTRLLVL.

Here the CDR3 reads CASSFPTGTPSNTGELFF. The DNA for the CDR3 is TGTGCCAGCAGCTTCCCGACAGGTACACCCTCGAACACCGGGGAGCTGTTTTTT. This chain links TRBV7-4 with TRBJ2-2, with TRBD1 as a possible D gene (6 bases). The V end lost 3 bases, the J end lost 0 bases, and 17 bases lay between the germline ends. Germline assignment: CDR1 SGHVT and CDR2 SQSDAQ. This CDR3 comprises 18 residues. The full variable domain, completed using reference TRBV7-4 and TRBJ2-2, is GAGVSQSPRYKVAKRGRDVALRCDSISGHVTLYWYRQTLGQGSEVLTYSQSDAQRDKSGRPSGRFSAERPERSVSTLKIQRTEQGDSAVYLCASSFPTGTPSNTGELFFGEGSRLTVL.

The DNA for the CDR3 is TGCGCCAGCAGCTTGGAGGGGGCGAGGACCGGGGAGCTGTTTTTT. Residues: CASSLEGARTGELFF. This rearrangement joins TRBV5-1 to TRBJ2-2; 7 nucleotides agree with TRBD1. The CDR3 is made up of 15 amino acids. V dropped 0 bases and J dropped 5; count of bases not matched to a gene: 4. Germline lookup yields CDR1 SGHRS and CDR2 YFSETQ. Full variable domain (rest looked up from reference TRBV5-1 and TRBJ2-2): KAGVTQTPRYLIKTRGQQVTLSCSPISGHRSVSWYQQTPGQGLQFLFEYFSETQRNKGNFPGRFSGRQFSNSRSEMNVSTLELGDSALYLCASSLEGARTGELFFGEGSRLTVL.

This clonotype was picked up a small number of times. This chain links TRBV4-2 with TRBJ2-5, with 9 bases aligning to TRBD2. CDR3 length equals 17 residues. Germline-derived CDR1 and CDR2 are LGHNA and YNFKEQ. The ends lost 3 bases at V and 1 base at J; junction bases unmatched: 9. The CDR3 loop reads CASSQGAGGSVQETQYF. The DNA for the CDR3 is TGTGCCAGCAGCCAGGGGGCGGGAGGGAGCGTCCAAGAGACCCAGTACTTC.

This clonotype came up a few times. CDR3 DNA: TGCAGTGCTACCCCGACTCGGGGGACAGATACGCAGTATTTT. Translated, it gives CSATPTRGTDTQYF. The chain joins TRBV20-1 to TRBJ2-3; a possible D gene is TRBD2 (6 bases). The germline V gene has CDR1 DFQATT and CDR2 SNEGSKA (reference sequence). CDR3 length: 14 amino acids. The V and J ends lost 4 bases and 3 bases respectively, with 14 bases between them.

This clonotype was counted at least ten times. The V gene is TRBV5-5, the J gene TRBJ1-4, with no clear D. From germline, CDR1 is SGHKS and CDR2 YYEKEE (reference sequence). The CDR3 is made up of 15 amino acids. The V end was cut by 2 bases, the J end by 0 bases, with 8 bases between. The CDR3 spells CASSLMIATNEKLFF. CDR3 sequence (DNA): TGTGCCAGCAGCTTAATGATAGCAACTAATGAAAAACTGTTTTTT.

This clonotype has at least ten counts. The CDR3 protein is CASTMGPYNEQFF. The CDR3 region has the DNA TGTGCCAGCACCATGGGGCCTTACAATGAGCAGTTCTTC. This chain links TRBV6-6 with TRBJ2-1; D is perhaps TRBD1 (5 bases). V gave up 7 bases and J gave up 4 bases, with 11 bases separating them. Per the germline V gene, CDR1 is MNHNY and CDR2 is SVGAGI (reference sequence). CDR3 length: 13 amino acids.

The sample holds a few counts of this clonotype. The gene calls are TRBV7-9 and TRBJ1-1; no definite D call. The germline gives CDR1 SEHNR, CDR2 FQNEAQ (reference sequence). Trimming removed 2 bases at V and 4 bases at J, with 14 bases between. The CDR3 consists of 15 residues. The CDR3 region is CASSLLQSGSTEAFF. The CDR3 DNA follows: TGTGCCAGCAGCTTACTACAGAGCGGGTCCACTGAAGCTTTCTTT.

The chain employs TRBV12-3 or TRBV12-4 and TRBJ2-7; 9 bases map to TRBD1. The ends lost 8 bases at V and 3 bases at J; junction bases unmatched: 17. The CDR3 runs to 17 residues. In DNA, the CDR3 is TGTGCCAGCTCAGTTTTCCCCGGACAGGGGCCATACTACGAGCAGTACTTC. It is translated as CASSVFPGQGPYYEQYF.

This clonotype was detected ten times or more. The CDR3 coding sequence is TGTGCCAGCAGCTTAGTGGGCGGGGGCGATGGCTACACCTTC. Translation: CASSLVGGGDGYTF. V and J are TRBV7-9 and TRBJ1-2; possibly TRBD1 for D (6 bases). V lost 1 base and J lost 6, with 12 bases in between. This CDR3 contains 14 residues. Per the germline V gene, CDR1 is SEHNR and CDR2 is FQNEAQ (reference sequence).

Only a few counts were recorded for this clonotype. J is TRBJ1-2 and V is TRBV5-6; 9 positions match TRBD1. There are 13 residues in the CDR3. After removal of 4 bases from V and 7 bases from J, the junction contained 5 bases not matched to a gene. CDR1 and CDR2 (germline): SGHDT, YYEEEE. CDR3 bases: TGTGCCAGCAGCCTCAAGGACAGGGGTGGCTACACCTTC. Protein sequence: CASSLKDRGGYTF.

The J gene is TRBJ1-6, the V gene TRBV7-9; TRBD1 matches at 11 bases. This CDR3 is 16 amino acids long. With V trimmed by 5 bases and J by 5 bases, 5 bases remained unmatched. Looked up from germline, CDR1 is SEHNR and CDR2 is FQNEAQ (reference sequence). This CDR3 reads CASSRGQGADNSPLHF. The CDR3 bases are TGTGCCAGCAGCCGCGGACAGGGGGCTGATAATTCACCCCTCCACTTT.

This clonotype showed up many times. V and J are TRBV5-4 and TRBJ1-4; no clear D. Between the trimmed V and J ends, which lost 0 bases and 0 bases, there was a span of 12 bases. The CDR3 length is 17 residues. Germline CDR1 is SGHNT and CDR2 is YYREEE (reference sequence). CDR3 nucleotides: TGTGCCAGCAGCTTGGTACACCCCCTCGCAACTAATGAAAAACTGTTTTTT. Translation gives CASSLVHPLATNEKLFF. The variable domain in full, completed from reference TRBV5-4 and TRBJ1-4, reads ETGVTQSPTHLIKTRGQQVTLRCSSQSGHNTVSWYQQALGQGPQFIFQYYREEENGRGNFPPRFSGLQFPNYSSELNVNALELDDSALYLCASSLVHPLATNEKLFFGSGTQLSVL.